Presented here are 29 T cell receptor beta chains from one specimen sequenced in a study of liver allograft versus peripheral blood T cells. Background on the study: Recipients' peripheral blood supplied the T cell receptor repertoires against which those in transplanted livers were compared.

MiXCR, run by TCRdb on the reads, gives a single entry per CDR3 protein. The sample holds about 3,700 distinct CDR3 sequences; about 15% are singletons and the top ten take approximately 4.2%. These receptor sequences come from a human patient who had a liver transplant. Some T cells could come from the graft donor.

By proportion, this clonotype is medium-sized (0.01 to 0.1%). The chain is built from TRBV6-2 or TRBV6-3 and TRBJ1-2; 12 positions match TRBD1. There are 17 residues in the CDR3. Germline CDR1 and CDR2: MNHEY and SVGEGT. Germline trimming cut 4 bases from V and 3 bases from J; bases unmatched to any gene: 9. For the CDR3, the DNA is TGTGCCAGCAGTTTCCCGGGACAGGGGGCGCGGGACTATGGCTACACCTTC. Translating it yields CASSFPGQGARDYGYTF.

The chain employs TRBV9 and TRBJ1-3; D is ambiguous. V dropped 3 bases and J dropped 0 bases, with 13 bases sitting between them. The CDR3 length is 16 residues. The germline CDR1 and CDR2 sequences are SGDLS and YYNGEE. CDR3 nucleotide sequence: TGTGCCAGCAGCGCCCGGACGAGTAGCTCTGGAAACACCATATATTTT. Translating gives CASSARTSSSGNTIYF.

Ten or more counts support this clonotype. CDR3 in amino acids: CASSLGGQETQYF. Written as DNA, the CDR3 is TGTGCCAGCTCACTCGGAGGCCAAGAGACCCAGTACTTC. The chain uses TRBV18 and TRBJ2-5; the D gene is possibly TRBD2 (5 bases). Germline V gene lookup returns CDR1 KGHSH and CDR2 LQKENI. CDR3 size: 13 residues. Trimming cost V 4 bases and J 1 base, with 7 bases left between them.

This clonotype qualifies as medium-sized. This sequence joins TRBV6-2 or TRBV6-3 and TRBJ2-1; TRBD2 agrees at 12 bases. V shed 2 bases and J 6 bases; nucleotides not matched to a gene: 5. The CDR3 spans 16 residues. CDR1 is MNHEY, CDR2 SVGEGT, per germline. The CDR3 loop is CASSYPTSGGLNEQFF. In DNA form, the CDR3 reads TGTGCCAGCAGTTACCCGACTAGCGGGGGACTCAATGAGCAGTTCTTC.

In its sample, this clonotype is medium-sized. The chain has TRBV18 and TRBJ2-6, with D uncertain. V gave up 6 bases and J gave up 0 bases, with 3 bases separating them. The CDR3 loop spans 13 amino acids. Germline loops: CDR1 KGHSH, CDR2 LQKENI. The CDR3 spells CASSPSGANVLTF. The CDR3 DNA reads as TGTGCCAGCTCGCCCTCTGGGGCCAACGTCCTGACTTTC. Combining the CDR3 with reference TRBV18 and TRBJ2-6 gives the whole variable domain NAGVMQNPRHLVRRRGQEARLRCSPMKGHSHVYWYRQLPEEGLKFMVYLQKENIIDESGMPKERFSAEFPKEGPSILRIQQVVRGDSAAYFCASSPSGANVLTFGAGSRLTVL.

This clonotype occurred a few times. The CDR3 spells CASSQGTSGAYNEQFF. CDR3 coding DNA: TGCGCCAGCAGCCAAGGGACTAGCGGGGCCTACAATGAGCAGTTCTTC. This chain joins TRBV5-1 and TRBJ2-1; 13 positions match TRBD2. J was trimmed by 2 bases and V by 4 bases; bases with no gene match: 3. The CDR3 has 16 amino acids. In germline, CDR1 is SGHRS, CDR2 YFSETQ.

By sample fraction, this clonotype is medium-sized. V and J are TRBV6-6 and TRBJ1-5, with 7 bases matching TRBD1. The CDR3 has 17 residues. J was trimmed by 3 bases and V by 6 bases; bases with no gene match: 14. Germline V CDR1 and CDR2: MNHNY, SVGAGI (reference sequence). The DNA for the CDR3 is TGTGCCAGCAGAAGGACAGGACAGGATCTGACCAATCAGCCCCAGCATTTT. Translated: CASRRTGQDLTNQPQHF.

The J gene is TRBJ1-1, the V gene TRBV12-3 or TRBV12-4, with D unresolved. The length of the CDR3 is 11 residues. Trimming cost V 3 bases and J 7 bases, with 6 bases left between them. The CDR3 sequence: CASSFINEAFF. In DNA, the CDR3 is TGTGCCAGCAGTTTTATCAATGAAGCTTTCTTT.

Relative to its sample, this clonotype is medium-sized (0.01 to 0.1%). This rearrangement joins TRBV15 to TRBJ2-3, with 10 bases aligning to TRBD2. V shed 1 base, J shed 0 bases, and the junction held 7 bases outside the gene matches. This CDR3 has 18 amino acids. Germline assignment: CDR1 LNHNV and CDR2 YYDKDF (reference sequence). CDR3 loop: CATSRAPTSGTSTDTQYF. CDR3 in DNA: TGTGCCACCAGCAGAGCCCCTACTAGCGGGACTAGCACAGATACGCAGTATTTT.

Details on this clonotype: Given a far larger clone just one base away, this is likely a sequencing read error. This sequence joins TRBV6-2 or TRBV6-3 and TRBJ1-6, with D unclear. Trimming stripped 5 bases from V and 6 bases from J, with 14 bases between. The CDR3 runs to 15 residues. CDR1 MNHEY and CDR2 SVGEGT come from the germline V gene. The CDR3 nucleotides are TGTGCCAGCAGTCCTCGGCCAGTCCCTAATTCACCCCTCCACTTT. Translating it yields CASSPRPVPNSPLHF.

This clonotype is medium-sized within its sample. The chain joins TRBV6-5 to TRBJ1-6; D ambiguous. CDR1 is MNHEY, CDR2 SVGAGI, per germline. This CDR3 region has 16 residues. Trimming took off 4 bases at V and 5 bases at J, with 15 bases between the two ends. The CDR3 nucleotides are TGTGCCAGCAGTTCATTTGTCCAGAACGATAATTCACCCCTCCACTTT. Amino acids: CASSSFVQNDNSPLHF.

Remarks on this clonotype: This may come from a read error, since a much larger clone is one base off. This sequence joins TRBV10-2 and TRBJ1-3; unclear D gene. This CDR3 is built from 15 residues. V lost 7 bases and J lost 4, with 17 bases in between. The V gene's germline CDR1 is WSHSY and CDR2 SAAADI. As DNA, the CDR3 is TGCGCCAGCACTTCTTCTCCTCCGAGGGGAAACACCATATATTTT. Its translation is CASTSSPPRGNTIYF.

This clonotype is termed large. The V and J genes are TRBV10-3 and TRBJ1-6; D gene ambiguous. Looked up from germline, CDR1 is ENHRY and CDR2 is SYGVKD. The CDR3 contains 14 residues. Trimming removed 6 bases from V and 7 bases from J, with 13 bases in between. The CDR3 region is CAIRAGSGNSPLHF. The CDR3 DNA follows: TGTGCCATCAGGGCTGGGTCGGGGAATTCACCCCTCCACTTT.

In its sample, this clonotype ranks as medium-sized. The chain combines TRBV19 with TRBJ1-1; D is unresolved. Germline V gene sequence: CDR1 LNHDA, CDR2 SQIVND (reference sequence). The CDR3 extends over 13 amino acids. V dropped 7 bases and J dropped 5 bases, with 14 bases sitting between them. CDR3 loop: CASTFITGTEAFF. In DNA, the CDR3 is TGTGCCAGTACCTTCATCACGGGAACTGAAGCTTTCTTT.

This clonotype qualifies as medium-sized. CDR3 DNA: TGTGCCAGCAGTTTTGGGGCAACTAATGAAAAACTGTTTTTT. Its translation is CASSFGATNEKLFF. The chain couples TRBV27 to TRBJ1-4, with D unresolved. The V and J ends lost 3 bases and 0 bases respectively, with 5 bases between them. The germline CDR1 and CDR2 sequences are MNHEY and SMNVEV (reference sequence). The CDR3 has 14 amino acids.

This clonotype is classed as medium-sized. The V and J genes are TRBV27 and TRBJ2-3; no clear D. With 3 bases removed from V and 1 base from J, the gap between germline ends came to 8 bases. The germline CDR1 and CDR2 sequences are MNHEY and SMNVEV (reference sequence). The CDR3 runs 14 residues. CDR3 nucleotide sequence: TGTGCCAGCAGTTTCTGGTTTGGCACAGATACGCAGTATTTT. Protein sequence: CASSFWFGTDTQYF.

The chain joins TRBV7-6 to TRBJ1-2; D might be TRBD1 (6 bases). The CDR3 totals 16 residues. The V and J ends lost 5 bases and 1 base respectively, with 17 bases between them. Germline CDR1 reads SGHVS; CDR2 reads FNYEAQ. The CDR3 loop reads CASSPHLEGGNYGYTF. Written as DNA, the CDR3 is TGTGCCAGCAGCCCCCACCTGGAAGGGGGTAACTATGGCTACACCTTC.

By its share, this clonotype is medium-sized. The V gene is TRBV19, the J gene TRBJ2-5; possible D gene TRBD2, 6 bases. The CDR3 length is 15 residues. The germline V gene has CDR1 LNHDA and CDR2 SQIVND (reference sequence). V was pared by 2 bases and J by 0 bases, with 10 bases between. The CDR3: CASSISGSYQETQYF. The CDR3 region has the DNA TGTGCCAGTAGTATAAGCGGGTCGTACCAAGAGACCCAGTACTTC.

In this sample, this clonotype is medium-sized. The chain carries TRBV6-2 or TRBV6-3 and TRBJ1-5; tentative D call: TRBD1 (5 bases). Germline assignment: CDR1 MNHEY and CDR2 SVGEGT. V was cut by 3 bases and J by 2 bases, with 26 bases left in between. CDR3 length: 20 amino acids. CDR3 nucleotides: TGTGCCAGCAGTTATCTATCGCGGGGTTTGGGGGTTGGGGGCAATCAGCCCCAGCATTTT. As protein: CASSYLSRGLGVGGNQPQHF.

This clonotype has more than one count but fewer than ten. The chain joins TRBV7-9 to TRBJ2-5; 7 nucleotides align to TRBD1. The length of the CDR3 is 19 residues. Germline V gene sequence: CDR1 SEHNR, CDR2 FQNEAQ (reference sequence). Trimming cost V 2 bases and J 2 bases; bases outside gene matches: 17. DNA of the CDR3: TGTGCCAGCAGCTTACCACAGTTTTGGACAGGCAAATCTCAAGAGACCCAGTACTTC. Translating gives CASSLPQFWTGKSQETQYF.

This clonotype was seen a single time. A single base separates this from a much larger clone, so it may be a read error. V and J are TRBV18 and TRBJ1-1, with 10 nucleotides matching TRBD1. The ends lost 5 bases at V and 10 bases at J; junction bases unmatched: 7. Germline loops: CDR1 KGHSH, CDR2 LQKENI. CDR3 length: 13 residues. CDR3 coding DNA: TGTGCCAGCTCATACATCCGGGACAGGGGAGCTTTCTTT. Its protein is CASSYIRDRGAFF.

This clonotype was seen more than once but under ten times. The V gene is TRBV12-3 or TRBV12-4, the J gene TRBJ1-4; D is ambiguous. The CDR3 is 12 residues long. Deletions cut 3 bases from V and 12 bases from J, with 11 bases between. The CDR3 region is CASSFSRTELFF. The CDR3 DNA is TGTGCCAGCAGTTTTTCCCGAACTGAACTGTTTTTT.

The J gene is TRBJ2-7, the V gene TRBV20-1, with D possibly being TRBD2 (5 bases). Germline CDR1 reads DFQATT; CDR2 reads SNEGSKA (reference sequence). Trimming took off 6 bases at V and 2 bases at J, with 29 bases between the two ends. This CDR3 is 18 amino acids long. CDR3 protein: CSATLLPDSGKFTYEQYF. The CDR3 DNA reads TGCAGTGCCACGTTACTTCCGGACTCCGGAAAGTTTACCTACGAGCAGTACTTC.

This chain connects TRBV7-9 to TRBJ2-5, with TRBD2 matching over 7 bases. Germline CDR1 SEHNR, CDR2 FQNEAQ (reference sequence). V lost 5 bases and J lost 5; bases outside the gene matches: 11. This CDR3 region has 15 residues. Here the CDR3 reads CASSILLASAETQYF. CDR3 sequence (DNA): TGTGCCAGCAGCATCCTACTAGCGTCGGCTGAGACCCAGTACTTC.

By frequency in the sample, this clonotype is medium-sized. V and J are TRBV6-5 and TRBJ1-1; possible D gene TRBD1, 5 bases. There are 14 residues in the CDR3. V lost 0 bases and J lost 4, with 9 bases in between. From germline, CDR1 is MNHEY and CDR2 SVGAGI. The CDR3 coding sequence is TGTGCCAGCAGTTACTCAAAAAGGGGCACTGAAGCTTTCTTT. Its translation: CASSYSKRGTEAFF.

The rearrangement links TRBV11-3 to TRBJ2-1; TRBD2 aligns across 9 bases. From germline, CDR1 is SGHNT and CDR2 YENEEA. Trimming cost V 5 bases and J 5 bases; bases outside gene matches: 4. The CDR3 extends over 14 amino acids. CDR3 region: CASSPSGIDNEQFF. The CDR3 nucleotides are TGTGCCAGCAGCCCTAGCGGGATAGACAATGAGCAGTTCTTC.

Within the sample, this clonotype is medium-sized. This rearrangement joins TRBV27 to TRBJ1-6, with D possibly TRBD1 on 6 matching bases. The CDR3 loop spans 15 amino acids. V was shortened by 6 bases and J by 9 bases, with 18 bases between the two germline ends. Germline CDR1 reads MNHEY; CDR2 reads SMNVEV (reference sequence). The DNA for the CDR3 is TGTGCCAGCAGCAGGCAGGGGCGATTTGGTTCACCCCTCCACTTT. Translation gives CASSRQGRFGSPLHF.

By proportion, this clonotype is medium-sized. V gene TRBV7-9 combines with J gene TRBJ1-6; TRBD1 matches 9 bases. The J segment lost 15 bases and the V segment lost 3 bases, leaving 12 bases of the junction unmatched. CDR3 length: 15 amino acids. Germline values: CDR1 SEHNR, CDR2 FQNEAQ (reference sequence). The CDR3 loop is CASSFPGQGNAVLHF. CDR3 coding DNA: TGTGCCAGCAGCTTCCCGGGACAGGGAAATGCCGTCCTCCACTTT.

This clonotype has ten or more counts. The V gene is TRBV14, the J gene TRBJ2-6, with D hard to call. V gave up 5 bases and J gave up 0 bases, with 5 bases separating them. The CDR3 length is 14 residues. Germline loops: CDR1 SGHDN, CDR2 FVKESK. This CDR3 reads CASSTNSGANVLTF. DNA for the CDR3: TGTGCCAGCAGCACTAACTCTGGGGCCAACGTCCTGACTTTC.